The present T cell receptor beta chain was sequenced within a study of PD-L1 blockade in urothelial cancer (dated by TCRdb to about 2017). Regarding the complete study: All patients started therapy at some point between 2014 and 2016 and received atezolizumab 1,200 mg intravenously every 3 weeks. About 90% of the 29 patients were identified as males with urothelial cancer of bladder origin, and a prior smoking history was reported by 18 of 29 patients. Patients had an ECOG performance status of 0 or 1 and had received between 0 and 3 prior chemotherapy regimens. Blood samples were analyzed at 3 weeks after treatment start (second dose) and at 6 weeks after treatment start. Blood samples yielded a median of around 150,000 T cells and around 83,000 unique TCRs, with median clonality 0.080. An exploratory multi-omic analysis was conducted of the somatic, immune and clinical correlates of response to PD-L1 blockade with atezolizumab in urothelial cancer. Pretreatment tumor samples, along with matched peripheral blood serially collected before and after atezolizumab treatment, were subjected to TCR sequencing. Durable clinical benefit was defined as progression-free survival longer than 6 months, and TCR features were also tested against progression-free and overall survival. Whole exome sequencing and RNA sequencing of pretreatment tumors were performed alongside TCR sequencing in the same patients. Durable clinical benefit was achieved by nine patients and was not achieved by 20 patients. Pretreatment blood TCR-seq was available for around 29 patients, at least one posttreatment blood collection was obtained for 24 patients, and tumor TCR-seq was available for 24 patients.

Synthetic TCR analog templates were spiked into each PCR to estimate absolute template abundance from read counts. The immunoSEQ assay was used to amplify TCRbeta CDR3 regions from genomic DNA with bias-controlled V and J gene primers. Rearranged TCRbeta segments were sequenced at approximately 20X coverage. Under the source paper's analysis protocol: Clustering was used to correct sequencing errors, and CDR3s were annotated against IMGT so that V, D and J genes could be assigned. Out-of-frame and stop-codon sequences were excluded, and only productive TCRbeta rearrangements were used in downstream analyses. Clonality was computed as one minus Shannon entropy normalized by the log of the number of unique productive sequences. Clones differing between time points or between blood and tumor were identified by Fisher's exact test with Benjamini-Hochberg correction at adjusted p below 0.01. TCRdb stores this immuneACCESS table with in-frame sequences only. Part of the clones is absent; in the studies checked, under half of the shortfall reflects unresolved V genes, and no reason is known for the rest. D and trimming come from the DNA, and the V and J calls and clone size come from that table. The sample yields under 120,000 clones; about 85% were counted once. 2% to 3% of the sample is taken by the ten largest.

The cohort included 25 to 30 patients with locally advanced or metastatic urothelial carcinoma who were treated at Memorial Sloan Kettering on a trial protocol. Peripheral blood mononuclear cells were collected pretreatment and during treatment, at between 1 and 8 total time points per patient. The Qiagen DNeasy Blood extraction kit was used to purify genomic DNA from total PBMCs and from tumor samples. PBMCs were collected pretreatment and during treatment, and were isolated and stored as previously described. Overall study results and their limits: Because of the small sample size (n ≈ 29) and the many exploratory analyses performed, the results are intended to be regarded as hypothesis-generating. Greater expansion of tumor-associated TCR clones in peripheral blood 3 weeks after the start of treatment was observed in patients with durable benefit (n of about 20, p = 0.022). A pretreatment peripheral blood TCR clonality below the median was linked to improved progression-free and overall survival.

The CDR3 goes from the cysteine to the phenylalanine over 15 residues. The entry retains the CDR3 DNA only, 45 bases that are in frame from base 1. CDR1 and CDR2 are drawn from the germline V gene: MDHEN, SYDVKM. A distance of 14 bases separates the germline ends of V and J, which lose 3 bases and 5 bases respectively. Many counts were recorded for this clone. There is no known antigen for this receptor. Per-nucleotide qualities are absent, and no much larger clonotype sits a single base away. This receptor was obtained from a man aged 45-60 years with urothelial cancer. The sequence is built from TRBV28 and TRBJ1-3; TRBD1 is possibly the D segment (6 matching bases). The sample consisted of PBMCs, taken around atezolizumab (anti-PD-L1) treatment. The nucleotides read TGTGCCAGCAGTTTCAGTATCAGGGGAAGAAACACCATATATTTT. Its amino acids are CASSFSIRGRNTIYF.